This TCR beta chain was profiled in a study of blood T cell repertoires in COVID-19. Study in general: The origin of the acute and convalescent COVID-19 samples was the United States, Italy and Spain.

The CDR3 covers 13 residues. The germline V gene encodes CDR1 LGHDT and CDR2 YNNKEL (reference sequence). Germline trimming cut 4 bases from V and 9 bases from J; bases unmatched to any gene: 4. Only in-frame clones appear in the TCRdb table, and some are missing; sequencing was by immunoSEQ multiplex PCR. There are around 310,000 clones in the sample; roughly 88% occur only once, and about 5% lies in the top ten. The origin of this receptor is a man aged 25-45 years who had recovered from COVID-19. J is TRBJ2-7 and V is TRBV3-1 (or the pseudogene TRBV3-2); 12 bases are a match to TRBD1. The sample consisted of PBMCs or T cells enriched from blood (not recorded which). The CDR3 coding sequence is TGTGCCAGCAGCCCCGGGACAGGGGGCGCGCAGTACTTC. Its translation: CASSPGTGGAQYF.